The source of this TCR beta chain is a study of patients and donors after allogeneic stem cell transplantation (dated by TCRdb to the early 2020s). Counted from cysteine to phenylalanine, this CDR3 has 16 amino acids. Of all the DNA, just the CDR3 is kept, 48 bases in frame from base 1. The germline V gene provides CDR1 SQVTM and CDR2 ANQGSEA. Trimming takes 0 bases from V and 3 bases from J, and the germline ends sit 16 bases apart. This clonotype has at least ten counts. The specificity of this receptor is unknown. Base qualities are not provided; no much larger clone lies one nucleotide away. Library preparation was by RT-PCR. Sequencing relied on a NextSeq 550. In-frame beta chains were kept once TCRdb had trimmed the public reads at Q25 with fastp and called clones with MiXCR. Here each entry gathers all rows of one CDR3 protein and keeps the most common genes and DNA. The sample data list tens of thousands of distinct CDR3 sequences, and approximately 5.2% of these were observed just once. The ten most abundant clones make up around 3% of the sample.

Here the chain combines TRBV29-1 and TRBJ2-3; the D gene lacks a confident call. This sequence was found in a human donor who was either an allogeneic HSCT recipient or a stem cell or donor lymphocyte infusion donor (not recorded which). It is not recorded whose cells these are; they may come from a transplant donor. Specimen: blood, either unsorted or a sorted T cell fraction (not recorded which). For the CDR3, the sequence is CSVEDRERSSTDTQYF. In nucleotides, the sequence is TGCAGCGTTGAAGATCGAGAACGCTCAAGTACAGATACGCAGTATTTT.